This TCR beta chain is drawn from a study of tumor and adjacent non-tumor tissue in lung cancer (dated by TCRdb to the late 2010s). Study-wide context: Patients with adenocarcinoma (approximately 13), squamous cell carcinoma (2) and small cell lung cancer (1) were included in the cohort. Among the approximately 15 patients, ages ranged from roughly 30 to 85 years, approximately 10 were men and 5 were women, and disease was TNM stage I to III. Sequencing generated a total of 120 million or so productive TCRbeta reads, averaging about 4.2 million reads per sample. Bulk TCRbeta repertoires were compared between lung tumor tissue and matched distant non-tumor lung tissue obtained from approximately 15 lung cancer patients. Some 30 paired specimens, one tumor and one normal lung sample per patient, were profiled by TCRbeta CDR3 sequencing.

Here is what the overall study found, with its caveats: The top 100 clones accounted for a significantly larger cumulative portion of the repertoire in normal lung than in tumor tissue. TCR diversity (inverse Simpson) was significantly higher in tumor than in normal lung tissue (roughly 390 vs 170, P = 0.0075, Mann-Whitney U test). Neither the sequencing platform nor unique molecular identifiers are named or mentioned anywhere in the methods. TCR diversity was significantly higher in younger patients, and greater tumor TCR diversity was associated with shorter overall survival and shorter disease-free survival. Only approximately 14 patients were included in the cohort, and the need for larger samples and more detailed clinical data was noted by the authors. Peripheral blood was not sequenced, so blood TCRbeta repertoires were not examined in the lung cancer patients of the study.

Compared with the rest of its sample, this clonotype is medium-sized (0.01 to 0.1%). It lacks a known antigen. No base quality values were provided; no much bigger clone lies one nucleotide off. The library was built by means of multiplex PCR. These reads were obtained on an Illumina HiSeq 2500. TCRbeta libraries were constructed through three rounds of nested PCR with primers (Table S4) according to protocols adapted from ARM-PCR. PCR products of 200-500 bp were gel-excised and purified with the QIAquick gel extraction kit before sequencing. On the study's bioinformatics: Trimmomatic was used to clean the reads, FLASH was used to merge the reads into complete CDR3 sequences, and MiTCR was used to assign the reads to V(D)J germline segments. Clonal diversity was calculated as the inverse Simpson's index using VDJtools. In-frame sequences lacking a premature stop codon were counted as productive reads. The public reads were reprocessed in TCRdb via fastp at Q25 and MiXCR, keeping in-frame beta chains. Rows with one shared CDR3 protein collapse into an entry with the most common genes and DNA. TCRdb assigned the V and J calls; the authors' analysis was not used. This sample holds around 100,000 distinct CDR3 sequences; 50% to 70% were observed only once. Around 20% of the sample is held by the ten biggest clonotypes.

Bulk unsorted tissue served as the source for RNA extraction, and RNA quality was assessed using a NanoDrop ND-1000 and an Agilent 2100. For the normal lung samples, distant non-tumor tissue was collected more than 3 cm away from the tumor edge. The donors were newly diagnosed lung cancer patients admitted for thoracic surgery in China from August to November 2014 who had not received prior chemotherapy. Patients who had received previous radiotherapy or chemotherapy, or who had another concurrent cancer, were excluded from the study. Pieces of surgical tissue measuring 1-2 cm3 were kept in RNAlater solution and stored at -80 degrees C until use. The sample comprised distant non-tumor lung tissue. The sequence was obtained from a man aged 25 to 40 with non-small cell lung cancer.

The CDR3 region: CSVEGTSLNEQFF. Here is the DNA: TGCAGCGTTGAAGGGACTAGTTTAAATGAGCAGTTCTTC. The rearranged segments are TRBV29-1 and TRBJ2-1; 7 nucleotides in the junction match TRBD2. V loses 1 base at its end and J loses 7 bases; junction bases beyond the gene matches: 4. Via the germline V gene, CDR1 is SQVTM and CDR2 ANQGSEA. The CDR3 covers 13 residues, taking in both the cysteine and the phenylalanine. The read is trimmed to its CDR3 DNA, 39 bases read in frame from base 1.